Shown below are 29 T cell receptor beta chains from a single sample sequenced in a study of cytomegalovirus exposure and HLA in healthy donors (dated by TCRdb to 2016 to 2017). The library was prepared using the immunoSEQ multiplex PCR assay. For the multiplex PCR, a mixture combining 60 forward primers for TCR Vbeta segments and 13 reverse primers for TCR Jbeta segments was used. The source is immuneACCESS, and TCRdb retained only in-frame sequences with V and J called. Part of the clones is not carried over; for the studies checked, unresolved V genes explain less than half of this, and the remainder is unexplained. A total of about 97,000 clones appear in this sample, about four fifths of them only once. The top ten clones comprise under 5.5% of the sample. Sequencing was carried out using PBMCs. The receptors here all came from a man aged 35-49 years in good health and CMV-seropositive.

This rearrangement joins TRBV9 to TRBJ2-1, with 12 nucleotides matching TRBD2. With V trimmed by 0 bases and J by 9 bases, 7 bases remained unmatched. This CDR3 comprises 16 residues. The germline CDR1 and CDR2 sequences are SGDLS and YYNGEE. Here the CDR3 DNA reads TGTGCCAGCAGCGTAGCGTTGGCTAGCGGGAGGGGTGAGCAGTTCTTC. Its protein is CASSVALASGRGEQFF.

This clone was recorded only once. This chain uses TRBV18 with TRBJ2-7; D is uncertain. V lost 5 bases, J lost 5 bases, and 7 bases lay in between. CDR3 length: 11 amino acids. Germline loops: CDR1 KGHSH, CDR2 LQKENI. CDR3 in amino acids: CASSSEDEQYF. CDR3 bases: TGTGCCAGCTCATCAGAGGACGAGCAGTACTTC.

The rearrangement uses TRBV5-1 and TRBJ1-3, with 8 bases that match TRBD1. V dropped 7 bases and J dropped 0; count of bases not matched to a gene: 9. The germline V gene has CDR1 SGHRS and CDR2 YFSETQ. CDR3 length: 16 residues. The CDR3 here is CASSPLTGGSGNTIYF. The CDR3 nucleotides read TGCGCCAGCTCCCCCCTTACAGGGGGCTCTGGAAACACCATATATTTT. Using reference TRBV5-1 and TRBJ1-3 for the parts outside the CDR3, the full variable domain is KAGVTQTPRYLIKTRGQQVTLSCSPISGHRSVSWYQQTPGQGLQFLFEYFSETQRNKGNFPGRFSGRQFSNSRSEMNVSTLELGDSALYLCASSPLTGGSGNTIYFGEGSWLTVV.

The table lists this clone with a count of one. The chain combines TRBV6-1 with TRBJ1-5; 9 bases line up with TRBD1. The CDR3 extends over 14 amino acids. J was trimmed by 9 bases and V by 3 bases; bases with no gene match: 6. Germline V CDR1 and CDR2: MNHNS, SASEGT. The CDR3 region is CASSDRQGEWPQHF. The CDR3 DNA reads TGTGCCAGCAGTGATAGACAGGGGGAATGGCCCCAGCATTTT.

This chain uses TRBV4-2 with TRBJ2-7; D is unclear. V was shortened by 1 base and J by 5 bases, with 18 bases between the two germline ends. Germline CDR1 reads LGHNA; CDR2 reads YNFKEQ. The CDR3 runs to 16 residues. The CDR3 is CASSQGARTVANEQYF. As DNA, the CDR3 is TGTGCCAGCAGCCAAGGGGCCAGAACGGTGGCCAACGAGCAGTACTTC.

This clone occurred once. The chain uses TRBV7-8 and TRBJ2-2, with D unresolved. Looked up from germline, CDR1 is SGHVS and CDR2 is FQNEAQ. The CDR3 contains 14 residues. The V and J ends lost 5 bases and 1 base respectively, with 8 bases between them. The CDR3 DNA sequence: TGTGCCAGCAGCCCCTCGGGGAACACCGGGGAGCTGTTTTTT. This codes for CASSPSGNTGELFF.

The V call is TRBV28, the J call TRBJ2-1, with 7 nucleotides matching TRBD2. This CDR3 has 14 amino acids. Germline V gene lookup returns CDR1 MDHEN and CDR2 SYDVKM. After removal of 5 bases from V and 4 bases from J, the junction contained 5 bases not matched to a gene. CDR3: CASSPPGGYNEQFF. CDR3 bases: TGTGCCAGCAGTCCGCCGGGGGGATACAATGAGCAGTTCTTC.

The chain joins TRBV23-1 to TRBJ1-6; TRBD1 matches at 9 bases. TRBV23-1 counts as an open reading frame of uncertain function. J gave up 7 bases and V 4 bases, and 5 bases lay outside the gene matches. The CDR3 is 15 amino acids. The CDR3 is CASSLGTGNNSPLHF. CDR3 DNA: TGCGCCAGCAGTCTCGGGACAGGGAACAATTCACCCCTCCACTTT.

This clone was observed once. The chain carries TRBV18 and TRBJ2-3, with 8 bases lining up with TRBD2. Trimming cost V 3 bases and J 2 bases; bases outside gene matches: 10. The CDR3 has 17 amino acids. CDR1 and CDR2 from the germline V gene are KGHSH and LQKENI. The CDR3: CASSPIPAGEYTDTQYF. DNA for the CDR3: TGTGCCAGCTCACCTATCCCAGCGGGAGAGTACACAGATACGCAGTATTTT.

The chain is built from TRBV5-4 and TRBJ1-1, with D perhaps matching TRBD1 (5 bases). The CDR3 runs to 15 residues. Per germline, CDR1 SGHNT and CDR2 YYREEE (reference sequence). V was cut by 0 bases and J by 3 bases, with 12 bases left in between. CDR3 in amino acids: CASSLDWGEDTEAFF. As DNA, the CDR3 is TGTGCCAGCAGCTTGGATTGGGGGGAGGACACTGAAGCTTTCTTT.

The chain carries TRBV9 and TRBJ2-3, with 7 bases lining up with TRBD2. The CDR3 loop spans 16 amino acids. Per the germline V gene, CDR1 is SGDLS and CDR2 is YYNGEE. With 2 bases clipped from V and 4 bases from J, the junction kept 10 bases outside the gene matches. CDR3 amino acids: CASSVEGGGPADTQYF. CDR3 bases: TGTGCCAGCAGCGTGGAGGGCGGGGGTCCGGCAGATACGCAGTATTTT.

The chain uses TRBV7-9 and TRBJ2-7; a weak D match, TRBD2 (5 bases). Germline V lookup: CDR1 SEHNR, CDR2 FQNEAQ (reference sequence). Trimming took 2 bases from V and 5 from J, leaving 10 bases between them. The length of the CDR3 is 13 residues. CDR3 region: CASSLRDPNEQYF. CDR3 nucleotides: TGTGCCAGCAGCTTACGGGATCCCAACGAGCAGTACTTC.

The chain recombines TRBV5-1 with TRBJ2-5, with D possibly matching TRBD1 (6 bases). V was shortened by 4 bases and J by 3 bases, with 10 bases between the two germline ends. The CDR3 length is 13 residues. Germline V gene data show CDR1 as SGHRS and CDR2 as YFSETQ. The CDR3 coding sequence is TGCGCCAGCAGCCAGGGGTGGAAAGAGACCCAGTACTTC. Translation gives CASSQGWKETQYF.

The rearrangement links TRBV7-9 to TRBJ2-7, with 11 positions matching TRBD2. Per the germline V gene, CDR1 is SEHNR and CDR2 is FQNEAQ (reference sequence). The V gene end was trimmed by 7 bases and the J gene end by 3 bases; junction bases not matched to a gene: 14. This CDR3 is built from 17 residues. The CDR3 region is CASTSGGTSGRSYEQYF. In nucleotides, the CDR3 is TGTGCCAGCACCAGCGGGGGGACTAGCGGCCGGAGCTACGAGCAGTACTTC.

The chain combines TRBV6-4 with TRBJ1-2; 7 bases map to TRBD1. V was clipped by 6 bases and J by 8 bases; unmatched bases: 12. The CDR3 length is 14 residues. CDR1 is MRHNA, CDR2 SNTAGT, per germline. As DNA, the CDR3 is TGTGCCAGCAGAGGACAGGACGGGACGGGGGGCTACACCTTC. Translation: CASRGQDGTGGYTF.

The gene calls are TRBV27 and TRBJ1-5; D might be TRBD1 (5 bases). With 0 bases removed from V and 5 bases from J, the gap between germline ends came to 8 bases. Germline CDR1 MNHEY, CDR2 SMNVEV (reference sequence). CDR3 length equals 14 residues. This chain's CDR3 is CASSLSGVYQPQHF. CDR3 nucleotide sequence: TGTGCCAGCAGTTTATCAGGGGTCTATCAGCCCCAGCATTTT.

This clone was found a few times. V and J are TRBV29-1 and TRBJ1-2; the match to TRBD1 covers 8 bases. The J segment lost 2 bases and the V segment lost 6 bases, leaving 5 bases of the junction unmatched. The CDR3 sequence is 13 residues long. The germline V gene encodes CDR1 SQVTM and CDR2 ANQGSEA. DNA for the CDR3: TGCAGCGTCGGACAGGGCCGGAACTATGGCTACACCTTC. Translation gives CSVGQGRNYGYTF.

This clone was seen just once. This chain links TRBV6-6 with TRBJ2-1, with D maybe TRBD1 (6 bases). This CDR3 has 12 amino acids. Germline V gene data show CDR1 as MNHNY and CDR2 as SVGAGI (reference sequence). V was clipped by 6 bases and J by 7 bases, with 10 bases between them. CDR3 DNA: TGTGCCAGCAGCAGCACAGGGAATGAGCAGTTCTTC. Amino acids: CASSSTGNEQFF.

This clone turned up a few times. The V and J genes are TRBV6-5 and TRBJ2-3; maybe TRBD1 (6 bases). Germline V gene sequence: CDR1 MNHEY, CDR2 SVGAGI. Deletions cut 7 bases from V and 5 bases from J, with 16 bases between. CDR3 length: 14 amino acids. The CDR3 reads CASTLLGGQDTQYF. DNA for the CDR3: TGTGCCAGCACCCTACTTGGGGGCCAAGATACGCAGTATTTT.

The rearrangement uses TRBV6-6 and TRBJ2-7; 8 bases align to TRBD1. V trimming: 4 bases; J trimming: 3 bases; junction bases outside the gene matches: 5. Germline lookup yields CDR1 MNHNY and CDR2 SVGAGI (reference sequence). This CDR3 region has 14 residues. The CDR3 DNA reads TGTGCCAGCAGTTCGGACAGGGTAAACTACGAGCAGTACTTC. Translated: CASSSDRVNYEQYF.

V is TRBV7-9 and J is TRBJ2-3; 14 bases line up with TRBD2. CDR1 and CDR2 from the germline V gene are SEHNR and FQNEAQ (reference sequence). CDR3 length: 19 residues. The trim removed 3 bases at V and 2 bases at J, leaving 10 bases unmatched. The CDR3 DNA reads as TGTGCCAGCAGCTTGACTAGCGGGAGGGCCAGTAGTATCACAGATACGCAGTATTTT. Its protein is CASSLTSGRASSITDTQYF.

This chain connects TRBV30 to TRBJ2-5, with 13 bases identical to TRBD2. Looked up from germline, CDR1 is GTSNPN and CDR2 is SVGIG (reference sequence). Trimming cost V 0 bases and J 5 bases; bases outside gene matches: 6. The CDR3 is 16 amino acids. The CDR3 region has the DNA TGTGCCTGGAGTGTAGGACTAGCGGGAGCCGGTGAGACCCAGTACTTC. As protein: CAWSVGLAGAGETQYF.

The rearrangement joins TRBV9 to TRBJ2-3; 8 bases line up with TRBD2. CDR3 length equals 16 residues. From germline, CDR1 is SGDLS and CDR2 YYNGEE. V was pared by 0 bases and J by 0 bases, with 3 bases of the junction left unmatched. CDR3 amino acids: CASSVGASGSTDTQYF. CDR3 nucleotide sequence: TGTGCCAGCAGCGTAGGGGCTAGCGGGAGCACAGATACGCAGTATTTT.

The chain joins TRBV5-5 to TRBJ2-7; 10 bases agree with TRBD1. Germline V gene sequence: CDR1 SGHKS, CDR2 YYEKEE (reference sequence). The J segment lost 5 bases and the V segment lost 2 bases, leaving 7 bases of the junction unmatched. There are 15 residues in the CDR3. The CDR3 sequence is CASSLRRQGADEQYF. DNA for the CDR3: TGTGCCAGCAGCTTAAGGCGACAGGGGGCTGACGAGCAGTACTTC. The entire variable domain, with the rest obtained from reference TRBV5-5 and TRBJ2-7, is as follows: DAGVTQSPTHLIKTRGQQVTLRCSPISGHKSVSWYQQVLGQGPQFIFQYYEKEERGRGNFPDRFSARQFPNYSSELNVNALLLGDSALYLCASSLRRQGADEQYFGPGTRLTVT.

This chain links TRBV28 with TRBJ2-7; 7 bases match TRBD1. The CDR3 runs 14 residues. Germline V gives CDR1 MDHEN, CDR2 SYDVKM. V lost 5 bases to trimming and J lost 2 bases; unmatched junction nucleotides: 6. The CDR3 here is CASSRRTGTYEQYF. The DNA for the CDR3 is TGTGCCAGCAGTCGAAGGACAGGAACCTACGAGCAGTACTTC.

This clone appeared once. The rearrangement links TRBV28 to TRBJ2-7; the match to TRBD1 covers 9 bases. Germline CDR1 and CDR2: MDHEN and SYDVKM. This CDR3 is 15 amino acids long. The V and J ends lost 5 bases and 7 bases, in that order; junction bases with no gene match: 12. The CDR3 region is CASSRPGQGKGEQYF. In DNA, the CDR3 is TGTGCCAGCAGTCGACCAGGACAGGGGAAAGGGGAGCAGTACTTC.

This clone was seen more than once but under ten times. The chain joins TRBV6-1 to TRBJ2-3, with TRBD2 matching 11 bases. CDR3 length equals 15 residues. Trimming took 11 bases from V and 1 from J; bases not matched to a gene: 8. In germline, CDR1 is MNHNS, CDR2 SASEGT. The CDR3 is CASAGLADRTDTQYF. The CDR3 DNA follows: TGTGCCTCTGCGGGACTAGCGGACCGCACAGATACGCAGTATTTT.

The gene calls are TRBV19 and TRBJ1-1; D may be TRBD1 (5 bases). The germline CDR1 and CDR2 sequences are LNHDA and SQIVND (reference sequence). With 6 bases removed from V and 4 bases from J, the gap between germline ends came to 12 bases. CDR3 size: 13 residues. The CDR3 loop is CASSSLGGTEAFF. DNA of the CDR3: TGTGCCAGTAGCAGTCTGGGGGGCACTGAAGCTTTCTTT. Full variable domain (missing parts from reference TRBV19 and TRBJ1-1): DGGITQSPKYLFRKEGQNVTLSCEQNLNHDAMYWYRQDPGQGLRLIYYSQIVNDFQKGDIAEGYSVSREKKESFPLTVTSAQKNPTAFYLCASSSLGGTEAFFGQGTRLTVV.

The chain combines TRBV6-5 with TRBJ2-1, with 9 bases identical to TRBD2. Germline-derived CDR1 and CDR2 are MNHEY and SVGAGI. V shed 6 bases and J 8 bases; nucleotides not matched to a gene: 5. The CDR3 runs 13 residues. CDR3 sequence reads: CASRASGEDEQFF. CDR3 bases: TGTGCCAGCAGGGCTAGCGGGGAGGATGAGCAGTTCTTC.